These 6 T cell receptor beta chains were all obtained from the same sample, sequenced in a study of T cell responses to AZD1222 COVID-19 vaccine. Libraries were prepared by immunoSEQ multiplex PCR; TCRdb keeps only in-frame clonotypes and omits some of them. This table has 95,000 to 150,000 clones, around 88% appearing once. This specimen consisted of peripheral blood, obtained on day 0 of AZD1222 vaccination. The source of these receptors is an adult in good health.

This chain links TRBV4-3 with TRBJ2-7; D may be TRBD2 (6 bases). Deletions cut 4 bases from V and 0 bases from J, with 16 bases between. The CDR3 has 16 amino acids. Germline loops: CDR1 LGHNA, CDR2 YSLEER. This chain's CDR3 is CASSPSPGEDSYEQYF. CDR3 nucleotides: TGCGCCAGCAGCCCATCCCCCGGGGAGGACTCCTACGAGCAGTACTTC.

This chain uses TRBV24-1 with TRBJ1-1; D perhaps matches TRBD1 (5 bases). Germline assignment: CDR1 KGHDR and CDR2 SFDVKD. CDR3 length equals 13 residues. V lost 1 base to trimming and J lost 10 bases, with 12 bases between them. The CDR3 DNA reads TGTGCCACCAGTGATTTTGCGGGGGTATCAGCTTTCTTT. Amino acids: CATSDFAGVSAFF.

The chain combines TRBV6-4 with TRBJ1-6, with 11 bases matching TRBD1. The V gene end was trimmed by 7 bases and the J gene end by 11 bases; junction bases not matched to a gene: 4. CDR3 length: 13 amino acids. The V gene's germline CDR1 is MRHNA and CDR2 SNTAGT. The CDR3 nucleotides are TGTGCCAGCAATTCGGGACAGGGGGCACCCCTCCACTTT. Translated, it gives CASNSGQGAPLHF.

J is TRBJ2-2 and V is TRBV11-2; 11 bases are shared with TRBD2. The germline gives CDR1 SGHAT, CDR2 FQNNGV. V shed 5 bases and J 3 bases; nucleotides not matched to a gene: 14. The CDR3 length is 19 residues. CDR3 nucleotides: TGTGCCAGCAGCCCGCGAAAAAATAGCGGGGGGGCCTACACCGGGGAGCTGTTTTTT. It codes for CASSPRKNSGGAYTGELFF.

The chain has TRBV7-8 and TRBJ1-6; 9 nucleotides align to TRBD1. With 2 bases clipped from V and 13 bases from J, the junction kept 9 bases outside the gene matches. CDR3 length: 15 amino acids. The germline V gene has CDR1 SGHVS and CDR2 FQNEAQ. This CDR3 reads CASSLRGQGISPLHF. The CDR3 region has the DNA TGTGCCAGCAGCTTAAGGGGACAGGGTATATCCCCCCTCCACTTT.

This clone appeared once. V gene TRBV10-2 combines with J gene TRBJ1-3; unclear D gene. CDR1 and CDR2 from the germline V gene are WSHSY and SAAADI. The V and J ends lost 5 bases and 7 bases respectively, with 12 bases between them. This CDR3 has 13 amino acids. CDR3 sequence: CASSQVAVNTIYF. In nucleotides, the CDR3 is TGCGCCAGCAGTCAGGTGGCGGTTAACACCATATATTTT.